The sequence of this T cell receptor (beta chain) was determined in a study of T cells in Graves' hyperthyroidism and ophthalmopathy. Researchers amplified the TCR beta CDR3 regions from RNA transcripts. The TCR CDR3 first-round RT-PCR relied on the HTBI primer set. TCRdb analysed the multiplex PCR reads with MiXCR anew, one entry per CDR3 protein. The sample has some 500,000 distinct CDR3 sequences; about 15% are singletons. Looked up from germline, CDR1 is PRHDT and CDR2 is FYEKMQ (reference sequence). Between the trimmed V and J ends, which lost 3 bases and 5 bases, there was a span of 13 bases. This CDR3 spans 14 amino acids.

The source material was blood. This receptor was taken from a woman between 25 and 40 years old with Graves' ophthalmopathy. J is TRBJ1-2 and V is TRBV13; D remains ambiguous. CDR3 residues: CASSLRAGAYGYTF. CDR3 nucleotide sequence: TGTGCCAGCAGCTTGAGGGCGGGAGCTTATGGCTACACCTTC.